The rows below give T cell receptor beta chains drawn from one sample of a study of blood T cell repertoires in COVID-19. Profiled with immunoSEQ multiplex PCR; TCRdb holds only in-frame clones, not every one. The sample lists about 250,000 clones, roughly nine tenths seen once, with 3% to 3.5% in the top ten. Sequenced material: peripheral blood. The source is a man aged 18 to 29 with active or convalescent COVID-19. CDR3s include the opening cysteine and the closing phenylalanine or tryptophan. A D gene is named only where the DNA matches it firmly. Expanded clones get a size class; other rows say once, few or many, or leave the size out.

abundance: once; d_gene: .; v_gene: TRBV30; j_gene: TRBJ1-2; CDR3nt: TGTGCCTGGAGTGAACTCCGGAGTAATGGCTACACCTTC; CDR3aa: CAWSELRSNGYTF
abundance: .; d_gene: .; v_gene: TRBV27; j_gene: TRBJ1-2; CDR3nt: TGTGCCAGCAGTTTATCGAGAGCCGGGTGGGTGGGCTACACCTTC; CDR3aa: CASSLSRAGWVGYTF
abundance: .; d_gene: TRBD2; v_gene: TRBV10-2; j_gene: TRBJ2-1; CDR3nt: TGCGCCAGCAGTTATACTAGCGGGAGGGGTAATGAGCAGTTCTTC; CDR3aa: CASSYTSGRGNEQFF
abundance: .; d_gene: .; v_gene: TRBV20-1; j_gene: TRBJ2-5; CDR3nt: TGCAGTGCTAGACGGAGCCCGGGCCAGTACTTC; CDR3aa: CSARRSPGQYF
abundance: .; d_gene: .; v_gene: TRBV28; j_gene: TRBJ1-1; CDR3nt: TGTGCCAGCAGTTTAAGGAGGCGAGGAGAAGCTTTCTTT; CDR3aa: CASSLRRRGEAFF
abundance: .; d_gene: .; v_gene: TRBV9; j_gene: TRBJ1-2; CDR3nt: TGTGCCAGCAGCGTAGCCGGAGTAGGCAGGGGCTACGGCTACACCTTC; CDR3aa: CASSVAGVGRGYGYTF
abundance: once; d_gene: .; v_gene: TRBV2; j_gene: TRBJ1-1; CDR3nt: TGTGCCAGCAGTGAAGTGGGGGAGGGGCTAGCTTTCTTT; CDR3aa: CASSEVGEGLAFF
abundance: once; d_gene: TRBD1; v_gene: TRBV24-1; j_gene: TRBJ2-7; CDR3nt: TGTGCCACCTCAGACAGGGTCTACGAGCAGTACTTC; CDR3aa: CATSDRVYEQYF
abundance: .; d_gene: TRBD2; v_gene: TRBV7-2; j_gene: TRBJ2-1; CDR3nt: TGTGCCAGCAGCTTAGGACTAGCGGGGTACAATGAGCAGTTCTTC; CDR3aa: CASSLGLAGYNEQFF
abundance: .; d_gene: .; v_gene: TRBV19; j_gene: TRBJ1-6; CDR3nt: TGTGCCAGTAGTAAGGGGGGGCGAGGAAATTCACCCCTCCACTTT; CDR3aa: CASSKGGRGNSPLHF
abundance: .; d_gene: TRBD1; v_gene: TRBV7-2; j_gene: TRBJ1-1; CDR3nt: TGTGCCAGCAGCTACCCCGCGGAGGGGGCGTTCGACACTGAAGCTTTCTTT; CDR3aa: CASSYPAEGAFDTEAFF
abundance: .; d_gene: TRBD1; v_gene: TRBV7-9; j_gene: TRBJ1-2; CDR3nt: TGTGCCAGCAGCTTTACAGGGGGCGGCTTATATGGCTACACCTTC; CDR3aa: CASSFTGGGLYGYTF
abundance: .; d_gene: TRBD1; v_gene: TRBV10-3; j_gene: TRBJ2-1; CDR3nt: TGTGCCACCGAATCGGACAGGGCGGACAATGAGCAGTTCTTC; CDR3aa: CATESDRADNEQFF
abundance: .; d_gene: .; v_gene: TRBV7-3; j_gene: TRBJ2-7; CDR3nt: TGTGCCAGCAGCTTAGAGGGTTCGGGGGAGCAGTACTTC; CDR3aa: CASSLEGSGEQYF
abundance: .; d_gene: .; v_gene: TRBV9; j_gene: TRBJ2-1; CDR3nt: TGTGCCAGCAGCGTAACTAGTAATGAGCAGTTCTTC; CDR3aa: CASSVTSNEQFF
abundance: .; d_gene: TRBD1; v_gene: TRBV18; j_gene: TRBJ2-7; CDR3nt: TGTGCCAGCTCACTCCGCCTCGGACAGGGGATCAACGAGCAGTACTTC; CDR3aa: CASSLRLGQGINEQYF
abundance: .; d_gene: TRBD1; v_gene: TRBV4-1; j_gene: TRBJ1-1; CDR3nt: TGCGCCAGCAGCCCGGGACAGGGGTACACTGAAGCTTTCTTT; CDR3aa: CASSPGQGYTEAFF
abundance: .; d_gene: .; v_gene: TRBV18; j_gene: TRBJ1-4; CDR3nt: TGTGCCAGCTCACCGACAACAACTAATGAAAAACTGTTTTTT; CDR3aa: CASSPTTTNEKLFF
abundance: .; d_gene: TRBD1; v_gene: TRBV19; j_gene: TRBJ1-2; CDR3nt: TGTGCCAGTAGTATAAAGGGGGCGGTTGATGGCTACACCTTC; CDR3aa: CASSIKGAVDGYTF
abundance: .; d_gene: .; v_gene: TRBV19; j_gene: TRBJ1-5; CDR3nt: TGTGCCACTGGTCGGGGGGGCGGTGAGCCTCAGCCCCAGCATTTT; CDR3aa: CATGRGGGEPQPQHF
abundance: .; d_gene: TRBD2; v_gene: TRBV2; j_gene: TRBJ2-7; CDR3nt: TGTGCCAGCGGCTGGGGGACTAGCGGGGGGAGCTTCTCCTACGAGCAGTACTTC; CDR3aa: CASGWGTSGGSFSYEQYF
abundance: .; d_gene: .; v_gene: TRBV25-1; j_gene: TRBJ1-4; CDR3nt: TGTGCCAGCAGTGAATTCAGGGGAAAGGCTTCTAATGAAAAACTGTTTTTT; CDR3aa: CASSEFRGKASNEKLFF
abundance: .; d_gene: .; v_gene: TRBV25-1; j_gene: TRBJ1-1; CDR3nt: TGTGCCAGCAGTGAAGAGGGGGGGGGCACTGAAGCTTTCTTT; CDR3aa: CASSEEGGGTEAFF
abundance: .; d_gene: TRBD2; v_gene: TRBV2; j_gene: TRBJ2-1; CDR3nt: TGTGCCAGCAGTGGGACTAGCGTTTACAATGAGCAGTTCTTC; CDR3aa: CASSGTSVYNEQFF